Included here is one TCR beta chain sequence, with context. The repertoire was sequenced with immunoSEQ multiplex PCR; TCRdb's copy has only in-frame clones and lacks some. Found here are 85,000 to 100,000 clones, approximately 93% of them singletons; the top ten hold about 7.3%. This sample was included in a study of control samples from healthy donors and cancer patients. Per the germline V gene, CDR1 is GTSNPN and CDR2 is SVGIG (reference sequence). Trimming stripped 4 bases from V and 0 bases from J, with 9 bases between. CDR3 length: 13 amino acids. This sequence was found in a man aged 18 to 30 in good health. The material sequenced was blood. V gene TRBV30 combines with J gene TRBJ1-1; D not certain. The CDR3 spells CAWMADLNTEAFF. The CDR3 nucleotides read TGTGCCTGGATGGCAGACTTGAACACTGAAGCTTTCTTT. The whole variable domain, filled in from reference TRBV30 and TRBJ1-1, reads SQTIHQWPATLVQPVGSPLSLECTVEGTSNPNLYWYRQAAGRGLQLLFYSVGIGQISSEVPQNLSASRPQDRQFILSSKKLLLSDSGFYLCAWMADLNTEAFFGQGTRLTVV.